This TCR beta chain appears in the sequencing data of a study of blood T cells in healthy people across ages. Study conclusions and caveats: Shifts in expanded clonotypes may have been confounded by donor CMV status, which was unknown. Observed TCR beta diversity per million T cells went down as age went up. This fall followed a roughly linear course with age.

The CDR3 consists of 13 residues. CDR1 is MDHEN and CDR2 is SYDVKM in the germline V gene. Trimming shortened V by 6 bases and J by 11 bases, and 14 bases separated the two germline ends. This clonotype was recorded at least ten times. What it binds is unknown. Sample-barcoded 5' priming and a J-beta primer mix drove a second PCR of about 7 to 11 cycles. TCRdb reprocessed the 5' RACE reads via MiXCR and lists one record per CDR3 protein. This sample has hundreds of thousands of distinct CDR3 sequences, with approximately 52% found just once. Every sample had a minimum of 6.5 million PBMCs isolated. The receptor was derived from a woman aged 80 or over in good health. The chain carries TRBV28 and TRBJ1-6; a weak D match, TRBD1 (6 bases). Sequenced sample: blood. This CDR3 is CASRGQERAPLHF. In DNA, the CDR3 is TGTGCCAGCAGGGGACAAGAAAGGGCACCCCTCCACTTT.